A single sample is the source of the 14 T cell receptor beta chains below, sequenced in a study of Graves' ophthalmopathy and Graves' hyperthyroidism. RNA transcripts served as template for amplifying TCR beta CDR3 sequences. Scientists carried out first-round RT-PCR using HTBI primers and then a second-round multiplex PCR. One entry per CDR3 protein, called by TCRdb with MiXCR from the multiplex PCR reads. Here the sample spans 20,000 to 25,000 distinct CDR3 sequences, around 50% being singletons. Sequencing was performed on peripheral blood. All receptors derive from an adult woman with stable Graves' hyperthyroidism.

This clonotype counts as large. The chain couples TRBV6-1 to TRBJ2-7, with 7 bases identical to TRBD2. Trimming cost V 0 bases and J 2 bases; bases outside gene matches: 4. CDR3 size: 15 residues. CDR1 MNHNS and CDR2 SASEGT come from the germline V gene. This CDR3 is CASSEASSGAYEQYF. In nucleotides, the CDR3 is TGTGCCAGCAGTGAAGCTTCCAGCGGGGCCTACGAGCAGTACTTC.

This clonotype came up many times. The rearrangement links TRBV6-5 to TRBJ1-1, with a possible D match to TRBD1 (5 bases). This CDR3 comprises 12 residues. Germline V gene lookup returns CDR1 MNHEY and CDR2 SVGAGI. V gave up 10 bases and J gave up 5 bases, with 14 bases separating them. In DNA, the CDR3 is TGTGCCATAGGCAGGGCGTTTACTGAAGCTTTCTTT. It specifies CAIGRAFTEAFF.

In its sample, this clonotype ranks as medium-sized. The rearrangement uses TRBV4-1 and TRBJ2-7; TRBD1 matches 9 bases. Per the germline V gene, CDR1 is MGHRA and CDR2 is YSYEKL. This CDR3 spans 13 amino acids. V lost 5 bases and J lost 5; bases outside the gene matches: 4. CDR3 sequence: CASSTGQGDEQYF. In DNA form, the CDR3 reads TGCGCCAGCAGCACGGGACAGGGTGACGAGCAGTACTTC.

The J gene is TRBJ2-7, the V gene TRBV2; 7 bases fit TRBD1. Germline trimming cut 6 bases from V and 2 bases from J; bases unmatched to any gene: 10. This CDR3 has 15 amino acids. CDR1 and CDR2 from the germline V gene are SNHLY and FYNNEI. The CDR3 coding sequence is TGTGCCAGCAGCCCACAGGGGCGGTCGACCTACGAGCAGTACTTC. The encoded protein is CASSPQGRSTYEQYF.

By sample share, this clonotype is medium-sized. The J gene is TRBJ2-5, the V gene TRBV20-1, with 8 bases matching TRBD2. J gave up 5 bases and V 2 bases, and 7 bases lay outside the gene matches. In germline, CDR1 is DFQATT, CDR2 SNEGSKA (reference sequence). The CDR3 covers 14 residues. CDR3 in amino acids: CSARIGRADETQYF. CDR3 DNA sequence: TGCAGTGCTAGAATCGGGAGGGCCGACGAGACCCAGTACTTC.

The chain has TRBV5-1 and TRBJ2-7; 7 nucleotides line up with TRBD2. This CDR3 has 15 residues. CDR1 is SGHRS, CDR2 YFSETQ, per germline. With 0 bases clipped from V and 7 bases from J, the junction kept 10 bases outside the gene matches. The CDR3 loop reads CASSLEQAGHGEQYF. Written as DNA, the CDR3 is TGCGCCAGCAGCTTGGAACAAGCGGGGCACGGGGAGCAGTACTTC.

By share, this clonotype ranks as medium-sized (0.01 to 0.1%). The rearrangement joins TRBV4-2 to TRBJ2-7; the D is unclear. The V end lost 4 bases, the J end lost 2 bases, and 6 bases lay between the germline ends. The CDR3 is 12 residues long. Germline V gene data show CDR1 as LGHNA and CDR2 as YNFKEQ. The CDR3 region has the DNA TGTGCCAGCAGCCTAAGTCCCTACGAGCAGTACTTC. The encoded protein is CASSLSPYEQYF.

This chain connects TRBV5-1 to TRBJ2-1; D call uncertain. The germline V gene encodes CDR1 SGHRS and CDR2 YFSETQ. The CDR3 is 14 residues long. V was clipped by 0 bases and J by 3 bases, with 7 bases between them. The CDR3: CASSLGAGYNEQFF. The DNA of the CDR3 is TGCGCCAGCAGCTTGGGGGCTGGCTACAATGAGCAGTTCTTC.

By sample share, this clonotype is medium-sized. The genes are TRBV20-1 and TRBJ2-1, with D perhaps given as TRBD1 or TRBD2 (5 bases each). The CDR3 consists of 14 residues. V dropped 2 bases and J dropped 3 bases, with 11 bases sitting between them. Germline V gives CDR1 DFQATT, CDR2 SNEGSKA (reference sequence). This CDR3 reads CSARTGRIYNEQFF. For the CDR3, the DNA is TGCAGTGCTAGAACGGGACGAATCTACAATGAGCAGTTCTTC.

This clonotype showed up just a few times. The V gene is TRBV7-2, the J gene TRBJ1-1; D remains ambiguous. The germline V gene has CDR1 SGHTA and CDR2 FQGNSA. V lost 6 bases and J 3 bases, leaving 5 bases between the germline ends. The CDR3 runs 11 residues. Here the CDR3 reads CASSSDTEAFF. CDR3 coding DNA: TGTGCCAGCAGTTCGGACACTGAAGCTTTCTTT. The full variable domain, with the rest looked up from reference TRBV7-2 and TRBJ1-1, is GAGVSQSPSNKVTEKGKDVELRCDPISGHTALYWYRQSLGQGLEFLIYFQGNSAPDKSGLPSDRFSAERTGGSVSTLTIQRTQQEDSAVYLCASSSDTEAFFGQGTRLTVV.

This clonotype was counted only a few times. V gene TRBV7-9 combines with J gene TRBJ1-1, with D uncertain. The CDR3 runs to 13 residues. Germline CDR1 is SEHNR and CDR2 is FQNEAQ (reference sequence). V was shortened by 5 bases and J by 0 bases, with 7 bases between the two germline ends. The CDR3 spells CASSRAMNTEAFF. The CDR3 nucleotides are TGTGCCAGCAGCAGGGCGATGAACACTGAAGCTTTCTTT.

Here the CDR3 DNA reads TGTGCCAGCAGCGGGGGGGGAGTGAAGACCGGGGAGCTGTTTTTT. This gives the protein CASSGGGVKTGELFF. V gene TRBV7-9 combines with J gene TRBJ2-2, with TRBD2 matching over 7 bases. There are 15 residues in the CDR3. Germline lookup yields CDR1 SEHNR and CDR2 FQNEAQ (reference sequence). V dropped 5 bases and J dropped 5; count of bases not matched to a gene: 8.

This clonotype was counted once. CDR3 region: CASSPWSIPPDTQYF. Here the CDR3 DNA reads TGTGCCAGCAGCCCTTGGTCCATCCCCCCAGATACGCAGTATTTT. The chain couples TRBV9 to TRBJ2-3; D not resolved. V dropped 4 bases and J dropped 4 bases, with 16 bases sitting between them. Germline V gives CDR1 SGDLS, CDR2 YYNGEE. The CDR3 has 15 residues.

This chain uses TRBV7-2 with TRBJ1-2, with D unresolved. The CDR3 length is 16 residues. The germline V and J ends were trimmed by 2 bases and 0 bases, with 13 bases remaining between them. The germline V gene encodes CDR1 SGHTA and CDR2 FQGNSA. The CDR3 reads CASSLIFLCANYGYTF. For the CDR3, the DNA is TGTGCCAGCAGCTTAATATTCTTATGTGCTAACTATGGCTACACCTTC.